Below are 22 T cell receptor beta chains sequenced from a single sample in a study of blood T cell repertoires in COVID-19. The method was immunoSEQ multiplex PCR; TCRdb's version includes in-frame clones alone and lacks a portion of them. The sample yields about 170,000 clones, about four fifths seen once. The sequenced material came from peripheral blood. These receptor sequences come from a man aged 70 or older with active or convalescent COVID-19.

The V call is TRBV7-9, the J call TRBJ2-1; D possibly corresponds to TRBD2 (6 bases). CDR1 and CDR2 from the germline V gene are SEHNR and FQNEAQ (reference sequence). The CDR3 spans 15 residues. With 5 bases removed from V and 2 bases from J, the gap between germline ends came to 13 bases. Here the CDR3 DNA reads TGTGCCAGCAGCCCACTCCCGGGGGCCTACAATGAGCAGTTCTTC. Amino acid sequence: CASSPLPGAYNEQFF.

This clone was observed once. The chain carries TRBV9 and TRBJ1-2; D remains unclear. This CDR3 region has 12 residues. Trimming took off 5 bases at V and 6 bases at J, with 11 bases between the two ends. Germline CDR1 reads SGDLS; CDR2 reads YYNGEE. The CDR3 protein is CASSTSGDGYTF. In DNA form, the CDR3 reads TGTGCCAGCAGTACCTCAGGTGATGGCTACACCTTC. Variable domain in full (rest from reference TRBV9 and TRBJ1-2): DSGVTQTPKHLITATGQRVTLRCSPRSGDLSVYWYQQSLDQGLQFLIQYYNGEERAKGNILERFSAQQFPDLHSELNLSSLELGDSALYFCASSTSGDGYTFGSGTRLTVV.

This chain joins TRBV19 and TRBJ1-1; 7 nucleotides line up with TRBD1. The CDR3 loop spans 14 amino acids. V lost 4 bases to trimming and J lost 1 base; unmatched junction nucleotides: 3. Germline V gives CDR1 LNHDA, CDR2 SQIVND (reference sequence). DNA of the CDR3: TGTGCCAGTAGTACTACAGGGGAGAACACTGAAGCTTTCTTT. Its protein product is CASSTTGENTEAFF.

The CDR3 DNA reads as TGCGCCAGCACCCCGGGAGGTCCGGGGGAGACCCAGTACTTC. Amino acids: CASTPGGPGETQYF. The chain is built from TRBV5-1 and TRBJ2-5; 7 bases map to TRBD2. The ends lost 6 bases at V and 5 bases at J; junction bases unmatched: 10. Germline CDR1 is SGHRS and CDR2 is YFSETQ. The CDR3 is 14 amino acids.

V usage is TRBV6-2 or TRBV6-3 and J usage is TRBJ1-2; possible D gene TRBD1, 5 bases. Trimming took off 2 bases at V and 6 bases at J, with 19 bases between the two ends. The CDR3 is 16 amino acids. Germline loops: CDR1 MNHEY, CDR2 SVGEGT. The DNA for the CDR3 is TGTGCCAGCAGTTACCCCATGACAGCCCGAAGGGATGGCTACACCTTC. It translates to CASSYPMTARRDGYTF.

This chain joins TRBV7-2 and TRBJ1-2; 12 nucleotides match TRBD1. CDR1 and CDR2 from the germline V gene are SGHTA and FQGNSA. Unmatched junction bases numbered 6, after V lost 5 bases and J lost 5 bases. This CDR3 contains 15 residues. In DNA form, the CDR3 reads TGTGCCAGCAGCGCGGGACAGGGGGCATTGTATGGCTACACCTTC. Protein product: CASSAGQGALYGYTF.

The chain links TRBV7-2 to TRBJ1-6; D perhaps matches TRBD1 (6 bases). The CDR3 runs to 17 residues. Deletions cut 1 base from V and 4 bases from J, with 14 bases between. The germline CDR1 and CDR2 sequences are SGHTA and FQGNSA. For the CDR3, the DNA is TGTGCCAGCAGCTTAGACCCCAGGGGCCGTTATAATTCACCCCTCCACTTT. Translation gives CASSLDPRGRYNSPLHF.

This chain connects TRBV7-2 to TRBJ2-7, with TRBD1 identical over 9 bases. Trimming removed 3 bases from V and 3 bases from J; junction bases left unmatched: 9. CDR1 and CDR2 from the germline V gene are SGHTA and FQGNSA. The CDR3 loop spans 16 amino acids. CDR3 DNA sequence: TGTGCCAGCAGCTTGGGGGGAGGACAGGGGTTCTACGAGCAGTACTTC. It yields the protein CASSLGGGQGFYEQYF. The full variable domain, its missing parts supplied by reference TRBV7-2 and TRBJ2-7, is GAGVSQSPSNKVTEKGKDVELRCDPISGHTALYWYRQSLGQGLEFLIYFQGNSAPDKSGLPSDRFSAERTGGSVSTLTIQRTQQEDSAVYLCASSLGGGQGFYEQYFGPGTRLTVT.

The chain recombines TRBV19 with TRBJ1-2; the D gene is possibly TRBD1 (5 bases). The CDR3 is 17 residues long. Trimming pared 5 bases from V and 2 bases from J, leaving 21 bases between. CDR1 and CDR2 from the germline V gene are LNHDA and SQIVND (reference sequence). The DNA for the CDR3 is TGTGCCAGTAGTTTGGGCAGGGCGCTAATGGGGAACTATGGCTACACCTTC. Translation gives CASSLGRALMGNYGYTF.

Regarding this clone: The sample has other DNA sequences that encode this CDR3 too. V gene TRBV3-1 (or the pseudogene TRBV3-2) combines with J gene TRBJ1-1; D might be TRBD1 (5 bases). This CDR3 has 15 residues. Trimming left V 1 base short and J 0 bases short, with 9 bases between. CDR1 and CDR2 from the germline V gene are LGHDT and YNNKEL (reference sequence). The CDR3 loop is CASSQGNRMNTEAFF. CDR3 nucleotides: TGTGCCAGCAGCCAAGGCAACAGGATGAACACTGAAGCTTTCTTT.

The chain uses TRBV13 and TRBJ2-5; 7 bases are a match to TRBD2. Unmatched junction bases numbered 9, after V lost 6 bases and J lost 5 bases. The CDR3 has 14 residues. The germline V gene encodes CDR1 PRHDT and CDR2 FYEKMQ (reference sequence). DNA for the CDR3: TGTGCCAGCAGTCAATGGGGACTAATGGAGACCCAGTACTTC. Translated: CASSQWGLMETQYF.

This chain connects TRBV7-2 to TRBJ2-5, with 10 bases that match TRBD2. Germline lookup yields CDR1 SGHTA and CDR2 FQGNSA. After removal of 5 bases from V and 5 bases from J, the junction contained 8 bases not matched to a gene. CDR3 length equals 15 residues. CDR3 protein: CASSPRTSGRETQYF. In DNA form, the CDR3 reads TGTGCCAGCAGCCCCAGGACTAGCGGCCGGGAGACCCAGTACTTC.

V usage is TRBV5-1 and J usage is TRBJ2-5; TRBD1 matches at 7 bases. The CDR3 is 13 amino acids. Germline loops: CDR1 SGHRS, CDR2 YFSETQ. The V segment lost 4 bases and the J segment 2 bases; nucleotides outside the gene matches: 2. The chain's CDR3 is CASSQDRQETQYF. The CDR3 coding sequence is TGCGCCAGCAGCCAGGACAGGCAAGAGACCCAGTACTTC. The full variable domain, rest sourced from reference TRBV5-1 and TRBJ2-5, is KAGVTQTPRYLIKTRGQQVTLSCSPISGHRSVSWYQQTPGQGLQFLFEYFSETQRNKGNFPGRFSGRQFSNSRSEMNVSTLELGDSALYLCASSQDRQETQYFGPGTRLLVL.

CDR3 loop: CASSFGDRGLTNEKLFF. The CDR3, as DNA: TGCGCCAGCAGCTTTGGGGACAGGGGGCTGACTAATGAAAAACTGTTTTTT. J is TRBJ1-4 and V is TRBV5-1; 12 nucleotides match TRBD1. The J segment lost 2 bases and the V segment lost 2 bases, leaving 4 bases of the junction unmatched. Germline CDR1 SGHRS, CDR2 YFSETQ. This CDR3 contains 17 residues.

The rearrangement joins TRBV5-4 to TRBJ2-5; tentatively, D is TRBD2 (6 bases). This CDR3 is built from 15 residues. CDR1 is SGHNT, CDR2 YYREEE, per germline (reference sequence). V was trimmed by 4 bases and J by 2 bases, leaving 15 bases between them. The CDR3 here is CASSELAATQETQYF. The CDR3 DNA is TGTGCCAGCAGCGAACTAGCAGCAACGCAAGAGACCCAGTACTTC.

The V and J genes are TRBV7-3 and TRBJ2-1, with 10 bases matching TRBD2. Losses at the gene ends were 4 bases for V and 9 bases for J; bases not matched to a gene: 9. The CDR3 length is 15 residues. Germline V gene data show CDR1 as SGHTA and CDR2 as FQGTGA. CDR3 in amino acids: CASSSTSGRGTEQFF. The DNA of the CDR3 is TGTGCCAGCAGCTCTACGAGCGGGAGGGGGACTGAGCAGTTCTTC.

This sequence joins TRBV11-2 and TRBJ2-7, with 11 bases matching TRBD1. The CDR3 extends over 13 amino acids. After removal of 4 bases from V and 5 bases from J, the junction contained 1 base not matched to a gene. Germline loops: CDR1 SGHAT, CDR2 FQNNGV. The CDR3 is CASSWDRGNEQYF. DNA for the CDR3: TGTGCCAGCAGCTGGGACAGGGGGAACGAGCAGTACTTC.

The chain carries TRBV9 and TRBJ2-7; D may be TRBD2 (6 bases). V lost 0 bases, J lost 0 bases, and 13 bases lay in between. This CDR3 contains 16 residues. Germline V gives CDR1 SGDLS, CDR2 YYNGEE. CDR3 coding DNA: TGTGCCAGCAGCGTAGCGGGGGTGGGGAGCTCCTACGAGCAGTACTTC. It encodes CASSVAGVGSSYEQYF.

CDR3: CATSLGGRYEQYF. In DNA form, the CDR3 reads TGTGCCACCAGTCTAGGAGGCCGCTACGAGCAGTACTTC. The rearrangement joins TRBV15 to TRBJ2-7; possible D gene TRBD2, 5 bases. CDR3 length equals 13 residues. Trimming removed 6 bases from V and 3 bases from J, with 12 bases in between. Germline V gene lookup returns CDR1 LNHNV and CDR2 YYDKDF (reference sequence).

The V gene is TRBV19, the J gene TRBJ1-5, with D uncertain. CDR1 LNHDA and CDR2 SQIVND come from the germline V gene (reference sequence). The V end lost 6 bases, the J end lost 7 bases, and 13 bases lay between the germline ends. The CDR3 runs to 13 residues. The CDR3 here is CASSEKRGQPQHF. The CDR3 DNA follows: TGTGCCAGTAGCGAAAAGCGAGGGCAGCCCCAGCATTTT.

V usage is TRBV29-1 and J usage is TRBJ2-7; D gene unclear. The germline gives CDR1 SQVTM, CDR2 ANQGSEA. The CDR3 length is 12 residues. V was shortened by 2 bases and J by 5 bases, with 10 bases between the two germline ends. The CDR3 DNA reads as TGCAGCGTTGAAAGACGACACAACGAGCAGTACTTC. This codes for CSVERRHNEQYF.

The CDR3 DNA reads as TGCGCCAGCAGCCAAGATGGGGGAGGGAGTCAGCCCCAGCATTTT. This gives the protein CASSQDGGGSQPQHF. V gene TRBV4-1 combines with J gene TRBJ1-5; TRBD1 is a possible D gene (5 bases). Deletions cut 0 bases from V and 6 bases from J, with 12 bases between. The length of the CDR3 is 15 residues. Germline V gives CDR1 MGHRA, CDR2 YSYEKL.